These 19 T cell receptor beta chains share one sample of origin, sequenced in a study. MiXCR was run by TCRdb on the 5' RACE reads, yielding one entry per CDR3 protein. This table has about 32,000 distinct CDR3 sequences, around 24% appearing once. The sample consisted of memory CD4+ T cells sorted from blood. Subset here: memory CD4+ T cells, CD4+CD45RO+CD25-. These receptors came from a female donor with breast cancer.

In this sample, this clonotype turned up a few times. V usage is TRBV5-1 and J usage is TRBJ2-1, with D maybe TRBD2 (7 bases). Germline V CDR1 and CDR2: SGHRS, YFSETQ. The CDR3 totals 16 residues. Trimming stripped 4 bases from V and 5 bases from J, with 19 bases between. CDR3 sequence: CASSGGRGTLNNEQFF. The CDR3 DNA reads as TGCGCCAGCAGCGGGGGGCGGGGGACTTTAAACAATGAGCAGTTCTTC.

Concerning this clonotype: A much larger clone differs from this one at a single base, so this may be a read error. Written as DNA, the CDR3 is TGTACCAGCAGCCAAGCCGGGACCGCTACCGGCTACACCTTC. Translating it yields CTSSQAGTATGYTF. This chain links TRBV14 with TRBJ1-2; a possible D gene is TRBD1 (5 bases). The CDR3 spans 14 residues. Germline CDR1 reads SGHDN; CDR2 reads FVKESK.

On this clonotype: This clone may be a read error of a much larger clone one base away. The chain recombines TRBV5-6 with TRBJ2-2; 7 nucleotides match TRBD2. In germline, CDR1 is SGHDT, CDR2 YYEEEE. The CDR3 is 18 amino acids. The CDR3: CASSAGIPRDYLTGELSF. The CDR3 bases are TGTGCCAGCAGCGCCGGAATCCCCCGGGACTATCTCACCGGGGAGCTGTCTTTT.

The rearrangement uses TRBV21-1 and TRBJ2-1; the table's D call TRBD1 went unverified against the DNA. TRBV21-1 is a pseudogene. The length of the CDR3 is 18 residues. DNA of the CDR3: TGTGCCAGCAGCACCCTAGGGACGGAGACCCAAAGCTACAATGAGCAGTTCTTC. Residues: CASSTLGTETQSYNEQFF.

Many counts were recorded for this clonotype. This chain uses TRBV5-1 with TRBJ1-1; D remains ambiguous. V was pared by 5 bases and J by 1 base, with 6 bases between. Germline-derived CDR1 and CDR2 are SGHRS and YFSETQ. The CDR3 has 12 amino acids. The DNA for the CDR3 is TGCGCCAGCAGACTCGAGAACACTGAAGCTTTCTTT. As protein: CASRLENTEAFF.

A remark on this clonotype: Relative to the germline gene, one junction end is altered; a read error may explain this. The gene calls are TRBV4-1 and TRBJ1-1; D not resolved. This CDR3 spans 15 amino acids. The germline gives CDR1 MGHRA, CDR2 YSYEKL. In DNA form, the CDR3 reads TGCGCCGGCAGCCAAGAAGCCGCAGGAAACACTGAAGCTTTCTTT. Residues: CAGSQEAAGNTEAFF.

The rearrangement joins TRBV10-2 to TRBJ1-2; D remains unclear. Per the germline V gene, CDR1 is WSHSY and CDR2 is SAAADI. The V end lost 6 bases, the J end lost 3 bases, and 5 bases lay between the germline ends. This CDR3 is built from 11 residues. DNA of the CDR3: TGCGCCAGCAGCCCCGACTATGGCTACACCTTC. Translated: CASSPDYGYTF.

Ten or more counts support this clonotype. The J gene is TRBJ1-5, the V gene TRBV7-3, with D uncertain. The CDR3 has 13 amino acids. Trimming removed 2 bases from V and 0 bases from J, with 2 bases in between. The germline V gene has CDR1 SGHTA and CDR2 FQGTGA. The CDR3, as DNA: TGTGCCAGCAGCTTAGCTAGCAATCAGCCCCAGCATTTT. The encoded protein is CASSLASNQPQHF.

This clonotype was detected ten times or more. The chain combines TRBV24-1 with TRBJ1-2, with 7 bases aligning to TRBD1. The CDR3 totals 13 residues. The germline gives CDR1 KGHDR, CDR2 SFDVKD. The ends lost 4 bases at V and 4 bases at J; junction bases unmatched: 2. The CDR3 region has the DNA TGTGCCACCAGTGACGGGACAGCCTATGGCTACACCTTC. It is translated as CATSDGTAYGYTF.

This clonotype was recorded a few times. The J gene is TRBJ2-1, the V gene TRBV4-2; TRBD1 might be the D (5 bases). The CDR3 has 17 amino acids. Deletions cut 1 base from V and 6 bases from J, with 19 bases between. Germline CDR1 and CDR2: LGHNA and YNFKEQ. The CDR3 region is CASSQGRTGSPSNEQFF. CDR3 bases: TGTGCCAGCAGCCAAGGCCGAACAGGATCACCGAGCAATGAGCAGTTCTTC.

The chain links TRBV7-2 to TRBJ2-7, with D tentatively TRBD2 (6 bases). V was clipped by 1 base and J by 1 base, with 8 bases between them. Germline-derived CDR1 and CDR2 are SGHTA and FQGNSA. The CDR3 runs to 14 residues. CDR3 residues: CASSLVGGSYEQYF. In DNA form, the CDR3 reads TGTGCCAGCAGCTTAGTGGGGGGATCCTACGAGCAGTACTTC.

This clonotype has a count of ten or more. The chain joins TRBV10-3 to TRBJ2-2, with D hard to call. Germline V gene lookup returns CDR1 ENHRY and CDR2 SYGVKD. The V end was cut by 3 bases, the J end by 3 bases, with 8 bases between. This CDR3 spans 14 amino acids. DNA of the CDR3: TGTGCCATCAGTGACGTCAGGCACACCGGGGAGCTGTTTTTT. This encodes CAISDVRHTGELFF.

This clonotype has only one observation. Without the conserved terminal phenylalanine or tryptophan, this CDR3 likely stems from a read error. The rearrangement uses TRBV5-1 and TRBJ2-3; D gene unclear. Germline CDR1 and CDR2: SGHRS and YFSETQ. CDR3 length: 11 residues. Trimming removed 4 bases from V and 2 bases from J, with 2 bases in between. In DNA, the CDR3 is TGCGCCAGCAGCGCCACAGATACGCAGTATTCT. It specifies CASSATDTQYS.

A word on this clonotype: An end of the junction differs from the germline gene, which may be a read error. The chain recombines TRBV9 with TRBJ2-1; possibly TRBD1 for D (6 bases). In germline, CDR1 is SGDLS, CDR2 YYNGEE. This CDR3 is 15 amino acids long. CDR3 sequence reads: CASSVGGSSYNEQSF. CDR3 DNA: TGTGCCAGCAGCGTTGGGGGCAGCTCCTACAATGAGCAGTCCTTC.

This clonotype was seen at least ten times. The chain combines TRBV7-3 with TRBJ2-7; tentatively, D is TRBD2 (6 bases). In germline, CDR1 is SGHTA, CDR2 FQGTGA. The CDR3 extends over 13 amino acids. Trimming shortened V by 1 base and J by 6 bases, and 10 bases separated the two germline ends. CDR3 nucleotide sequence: TGTGCCAGCAGCTTAATGGGGGGAAGCGAGCAGTACTTC. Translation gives CASSLMGGSEQYF.

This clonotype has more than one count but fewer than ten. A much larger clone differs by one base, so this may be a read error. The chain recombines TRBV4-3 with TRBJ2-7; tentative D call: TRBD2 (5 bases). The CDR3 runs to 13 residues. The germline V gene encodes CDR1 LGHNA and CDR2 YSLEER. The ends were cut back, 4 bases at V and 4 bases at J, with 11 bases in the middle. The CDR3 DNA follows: TGCGCCAGCAGCCGAGGGCGAGGGTACGAGCAGTACTTC. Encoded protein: CASSRGRGYEQYF.

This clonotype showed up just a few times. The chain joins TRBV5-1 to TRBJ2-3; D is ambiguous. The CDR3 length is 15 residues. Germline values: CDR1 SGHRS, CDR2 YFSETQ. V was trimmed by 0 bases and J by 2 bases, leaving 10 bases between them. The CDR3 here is CASSLDGDPTDTQYF. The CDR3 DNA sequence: TGCGCCAGCAGCTTGGACGGCGACCCCACAGATACGCAGTATTTT.

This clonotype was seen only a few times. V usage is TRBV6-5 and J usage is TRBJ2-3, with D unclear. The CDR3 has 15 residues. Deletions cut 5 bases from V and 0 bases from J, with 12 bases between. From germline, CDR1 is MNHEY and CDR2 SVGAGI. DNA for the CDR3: TGTGCCAGCAGTCGATTTCGACAAAGCACAGATACGCAGTATTTT. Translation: CASSRFRQSTDTQYF.

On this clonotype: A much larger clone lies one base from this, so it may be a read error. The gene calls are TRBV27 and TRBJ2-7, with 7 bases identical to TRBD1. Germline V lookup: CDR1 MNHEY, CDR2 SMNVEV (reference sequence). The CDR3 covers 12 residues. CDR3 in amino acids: CASRDSSYEQHF. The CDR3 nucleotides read TGTGCCAGCCGGGACAGCTCCTACGAGCAGCACTTC.